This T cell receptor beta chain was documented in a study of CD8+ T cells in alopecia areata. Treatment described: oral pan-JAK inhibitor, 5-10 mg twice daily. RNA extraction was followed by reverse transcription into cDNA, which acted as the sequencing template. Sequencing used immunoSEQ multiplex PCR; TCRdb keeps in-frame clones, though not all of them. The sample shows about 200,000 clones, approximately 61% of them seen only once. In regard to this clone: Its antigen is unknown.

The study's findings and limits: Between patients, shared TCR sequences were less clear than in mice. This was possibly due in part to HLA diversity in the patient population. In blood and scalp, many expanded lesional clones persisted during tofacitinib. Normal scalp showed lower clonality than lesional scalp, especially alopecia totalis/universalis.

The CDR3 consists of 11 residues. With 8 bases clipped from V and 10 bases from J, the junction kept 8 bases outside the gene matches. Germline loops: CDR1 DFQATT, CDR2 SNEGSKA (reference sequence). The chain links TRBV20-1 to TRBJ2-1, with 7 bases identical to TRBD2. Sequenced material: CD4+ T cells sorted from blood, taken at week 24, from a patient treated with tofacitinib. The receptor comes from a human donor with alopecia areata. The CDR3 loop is CSPKLGLEQFF. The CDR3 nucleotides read TGCAGTCCAAAGCTGGGACTAGAGCAGTTCTTC.